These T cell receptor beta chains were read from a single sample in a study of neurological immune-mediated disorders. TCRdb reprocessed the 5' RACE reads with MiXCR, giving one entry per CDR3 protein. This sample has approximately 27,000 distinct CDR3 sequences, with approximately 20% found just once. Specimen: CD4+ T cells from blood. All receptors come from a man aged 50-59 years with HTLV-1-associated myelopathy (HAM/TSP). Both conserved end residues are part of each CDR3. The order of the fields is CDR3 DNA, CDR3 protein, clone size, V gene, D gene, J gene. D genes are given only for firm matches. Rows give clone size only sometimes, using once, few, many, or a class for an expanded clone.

TGTGCCAGCAGCCAAGAGAGCCTCTATGGCTACACCTTC,CASSQESLYGYTF,many,TRBV14,NA,TRBJ1-2
TGCAGTGCTAGAGACCCCAGAGCGGGGTATAATTCACCCCTCCACTTT,CSARDPRAGYNSPLHF,many,TRBV20-1,NA,TRBJ1-6
TGTGCAAGTCGCTTCTACTACCCCGGGACAAAGGTCCCCGGGGAGCTGTTTTTT,CASRFYYPGTKVPGELFF,NA,TRBV12-2,NA,TRBJ2-2
TGTGCCGGCAGCTTAGCGGCCGCGAGCACTGAGCAGTTCTTC,CAGSLAAASTEQFF,NA,TRBV7-9,NA,TRBJ2-1
TGTGCCAGCAGCTTCTGGGACAGGGTAGAAGAAAAACTGTTTTTT,CASSFWDRVEEKLFF,many,TRBV7-9,TRBD1,TRBJ1-4
TGTGCCAGCAGCTTACCGGGACAGGGGAATTCAGAGACCCAGTACTTC,CASSLPGQGNSETQYF,many,TRBV7-8,TRBD1,TRBJ2-5
TGTGCCAGCTCACCACCGCGCGCCCTAGCCGCGAACCAGCCCCAGCATTTT,CASSPPRALAANQPQHF,few,TRBV18,NA,TRBJ1-5
TGCGCCAGCAGTCGGACAGGGGAAGGATACAATGAGCAGTTCTTC,CASSRTGEGYNEQFF,many,TRBV5-1,TRBD1,TRBJ2-1
TGTGCCATGAAACAAGGAGAGAACACTGAAGCTTTCTTT,CAMKQGENTEAFF,medium-sized,TRBV10-3,NA,TRBJ1-1
TGTGCCATCAGTGAGTCTCTCAGTCGACTAGCGGGGGACTACAATGAGCAGTTCTTC,CAISESLSRLAGDYNEQFF,many,TRBV10-3,TRBD2,TRBJ2-1
TGCGCCAGCAGCGCGAAGGTGTCAGACTACGAGCAGTACTTC,CASSAKVSDYEQYF,NA,TRBV5-1,NA,TRBJ2-7
TGTGCCAGCAGCCGCCCCGGGACGCAACACACTGAAGCTTTCTTT,CASSRPGTQHTEAFF,many,TRBV3-1,NA,TRBJ1-1
TGTGCCAGCAGCCAAGGGACAGTTCCACAAGAGACCCAGTACTTC,CASSQGTVPQETQYF,many,TRBV4-2,NA,TRBJ2-5
TGTGCCAGCAGCCATGCAGCGGAGACCACAGATACGCAGTATTTT,CASSHAAETTDTQYF,many,TRBV3-1,NA,TRBJ2-3
TGCAGTGCTAGAGTCGGACCGGCCGTGGGCACTGAAGCTTTCTTT,CSARVGPAVGTEAFF,many,TRBV20-1,NA,TRBJ1-1
TGCGCCAGCAGCAGGACGGACACCGATACGCAGTATTTT,CASSRTDTDTQYF,many,TRBV5-1,NA,TRBJ2-3
TGCGCCAGCCGTAGCGGGAGTCTTGACGAGCAGTACTTC,CASRSGSLDEQYF,many,TRBV5-1,TRBD2,TRBJ2-7
TGCGCCAGCAGCGACACTAGCGGGGGGGAGACCCAGTACTTC,CASSDTSGGETQYF,once,TRBV5-1,TRBD2,TRBJ2-5
TGTGCCAGCAGCCTGGGACAGGGAGGTCAGCCCCAGCATTTT,CASSLGQGGQPQHF,many,TRBV6-5,TRBD1,TRBJ1-5
TGTGTCAGCAGCCAGGGACAGCTGAACACTGAAGCTTTCTTT,CVSSQGQLNTEAFF,many,TRBV12-3/TRBV12-4,TRBD1,TRBJ1-1
TGTGCCAGCAGCCAAGTGTCCCACACGAGGGTTCAGACTGAAGCTTTCTTT,CASSQVSHTRVQTEAFF,many,TRBV14,NA,TRBJ1-1
TGCAGTGCTAAACCCGGGACAGGGGTCTTCCCCTACGAGCAGTACTTC,CSAKPGTGVFPYEQYF,many,TRBV20-1,TRBD1,TRBJ2-7
TGTGCCAGCAGCCCCCGACCGGGGGGTACTGGAAACACCATATATTTT,CASSPRPGGTGNTIYF,many,TRBV7-2,NA,TRBJ1-3
TGTGCCAGCAGTTTAAACAATCAGCCCCAGCATTTT,CASSLNNQPQHF,many,TRBV12-3/TRBV12-4,NA,TRBJ1-5
TGTGCCAGCAGCTTGGCGGTAGCTCCGAGCTCCTACAATGAGCAGTTCTTC,CASSLAVAPSSYNEQFF,NA,TRBV5-6,NA,TRBJ2-1
TGCGCCAGCGGCACAGGGGATTCACCCCTCCACTTT,CASGTGDSPLHF,medium-sized,TRBV5-1,TRBD1,TRBJ1-6
TGCGCCAGCACCCGAGGAGCGGGAGGAGAGACCCAGTACTTC,CASTRGAGGETQYF,many,TRBV5-1,TRBD2,TRBJ2-5
TGTGCCAGCAGCTTGGACAGGGGGCGTACAGATACGCAGTATTTT,CASSLDRGRTDTQYF,many,TRBV7-8,TRBD1,TRBJ2-3
TGTGCCAGCAGCCCCTTGAAGTGGGCAGGTACCAATGAGCAGTTCTTC,CASSPLKWAGTNEQFF,many,TRBV7-2,NA,TRBJ2-1
TGCAGTGCCCCCTATGGGGCTGGAAACACCATATATTTT,CSAPYGAGNTIYF,many,TRBV20-1,NA,TRBJ1-3
TGCAGTGCTAGAGGGGGCACTAGCGGGGGCCTGAGCTCCTACAATGAGCAGTTCTTC,CSARGGTSGGLSSYNEQFF,many,TRBV20-1,TRBD2,TRBJ2-1
TGTGCCACCAGCAGAGATCGAGCTGAAGCTTTCTTT,CATSRDRAEAFF,NA,TRBV15,NA,TRBJ1-1
TGCGCCAGCACCCGACAGGATCGCACTGAAGCTTTCTTT,CASTRQDRTEAFF,many,TRBV5-1,NA,TRBJ1-1
TGCAGTGCTAGCGAGACAGGATCTTATGGCTACACCTTC,CSASETGSYGYTF,many,TRBV20-1,NA,TRBJ1-2
TGCGCCAGCAGCCAAGATCCGGGAGTTAACTATGGCTACACCTTC,CASSQDPGVNYGYTF,many,TRBV4-1,NA,TRBJ1-2
TGTGCCAGCAGCCAATCGATCACAACAGATACGCAGTATTTT,CASSQSITTDTQYF,many,TRBV14,NA,TRBJ2-3
TGTGCCAGCAGCCAAGGGGCAGGCGGAGAGACCCAGTACTTC,CASSQGAGGETQYF,many,TRBV3-1,NA,TRBJ2-5
TGTGCCAGCAGCCAACTTGGGACGGGAAAACTGTTTTTT,CASSQLGTGKLFF,many,TRBV3-1,NA,TRBJ1-4
TGCGCCAGCAGCTTGGATCCGGGGGGATTCTACGAGCAGTACTTC,CASSLDPGGFYEQYF,many,TRBV5-1,TRBD2,TRBJ2-7
TGTGCCAGCAGTCCTCTGGGGGCTCAAGAGGGCAGCTATGGCTACACCTTC,CASSPLGAQEGSYGYTF,NA,TRBV12-3/TRBV12-4,NA,TRBJ1-2
TGTGCCAGCAGCTTCGGGACAGGGCGAGCTTTCTTT,CASSFGTGRAFF,few,TRBV7-6,TRBD1,TRBJ1-1
TGCAGTGCTAGAGCGGGACCCTCAGATACGCAGTATTTT,CSARAGPSDTQYF,many,TRBV20-1,NA,TRBJ2-3
TGCGCCAGCAGCGCCGGAGGGTTAAGGAACACTGAAGCTTTCTTT,CASSAGGLRNTEAFF,once,TRBV10-1,NA,TRBJ1-1
TGTGCCAGCAGCTTGGCAGGGGGCGTCGAAGCTTTCTTT,CASSLAGGVEAFF,few,TRBV5-4,TRBD1,TRBJ1-1
TGCGCCAGCAGCTTGGAGGGGAGACGGGACGAGCAGTACTTC,CASSLEGRRDEQYF,medium-sized,TRBV5-1,NA,TRBJ2-7
TGTGCCAGCAGCCAATCAGGGGACACTGAAGCTTTCTTT,CASSQSGDTEAFF,many,TRBV16,NA,TRBJ1-1
TGCAGTGCTAGAGAGGGGGGACTGACTTCCTACAATGAGCAGTTCTTC,CSAREGGLTSYNEQFF,many,TRBV20-1,NA,TRBJ2-1
TGCAGTGCTGCGCCCCGGGACAGGGAGCGGGAGGGCCAAGAGACCCAGTACTTC,CSAAPRDREREGQETQYF,many,TRBV20-1,NA,TRBJ2-5
TGTGCCAGCAGTCGGACAGACAGTATTAACTATGGCTACACCTTC,CASSRTDSINYGYTF,many,TRBV12-3/TRBV12-4,NA,TRBJ1-2
TGCAGTGCTAGTGTAGGACTAGCGGGGACCTACGAGCAGTACTTC,CSASVGLAGTYEQYF,once,TRBV20-1,TRBD2,TRBJ2-7
TGCAGTGCTAGGGGGATTCAAGAGACCCAGTACTTC,CSARGIQETQYF,NA,TRBV20-1,NA,TRBJ2-5
TGTGCCAGCAGTGATGGTCTTAGTCGACCTGCCTACGAGCAGTACTTC,CASSDGLSRPAYEQYF,many,TRBV2,NA,TRBJ2-7